This passage covers 31 T cell receptor beta chains from one sample sequenced in a study of control samples from healthy donors and cancer patients. Profiling relied on immunoSEQ multiplex PCR, and the TCRdb table lists in-frame clones only, not all of them. This sample has 150,000 to 200,000 clones, with just over 85% found just once. The specimen sequenced was blood. These receptor sequences come from a woman in her 30s in good health.

The J gene is TRBJ1-2, the V gene TRBV5-8, with 8 bases aligning to TRBD1. This CDR3 contains 12 residues. In germline, CDR1 is SGHTS, CDR2 YDEGEE. V lost 4 bases and J lost 7; bases outside the gene matches: 3. CDR3 loop: CASSHRGIGYTF. The CDR3 nucleotides are TGTGCCAGCAGCCACAGGGGGATTGGCTACACCTTC.

In its sample, this clone was seen once. J is TRBJ1-1 and V is TRBV2, with 7 nucleotides matching TRBD1. The V gene end was trimmed by 1 base and the J gene end by 4 bases; junction bases not matched to a gene: 3. Germline CDR1 reads SNHLY; CDR2 reads FYNNEI. The CDR3 sequence is 14 residues long. The CDR3, as DNA: TGTGCCAGCAGTGAAGTACAGGGGTTCACTGAAGCTTTCTTT. This gives the protein CASSEVQGFTEAFF.

Comments on this clone: Other DNA sequences in the sample encode the same CDR3. V is TRBV6-1 and J is TRBJ1-2; D is unresolved. This CDR3 is 11 amino acids long. V shed 1 base and J shed 5 bases, with 2 bases lying between them. Germline V CDR1 and CDR2: MNHNS, SASEGT. CDR3 residues: CASSEGYGYTF. The CDR3 DNA is TGTGCCAGCAGTGAAGGGTATGGCTACACCTTC.

The CDR3 sequence is CAIRSTGSPTDTQYF. CDR3 in DNA: TGTGCCATCAGATCAACAGGGTCCCCCACAGATACGCAGTATTTT. The chain links TRBV10-3 to TRBJ2-3, with a possible D match to TRBD1 (6 bases). The germline V gene encodes CDR1 ENHRY and CDR2 SYGVKD. The length of the CDR3 is 15 residues. V was trimmed by 6 bases and J by 2 bases, leaving 15 bases between them.

V is TRBV19 and J is TRBJ2-7; D is uncertain. This CDR3 has 15 residues. Germline CDR1 is LNHDA and CDR2 is SQIVND (reference sequence). Trimming cost V 3 bases and J 0 bases, with 12 bases left between them. The CDR3 reads CASSMSAITSYEQYF. The DNA for the CDR3 is TGTGCCAGTAGTATGTCAGCCATAACCTCCTACGAGCAGTACTTC.

The genes are TRBV6-1 and TRBJ1-1; a possible D gene is TRBD1 (5 bases). Between the trimmed V and J ends, which lost 0 bases and 7 bases, there was a span of 18 bases. The CDR3 is made up of 16 amino acids. Per germline, CDR1 MNHNS and CDR2 SASEGT. The CDR3 region has the DNA TGTGCCAGCAGTGAAGCGCTTGGGGAGGGTAGGGGTGAAGCTTTCTTT. It specifies CASSEALGEGRGEAFF.

The chain is built from TRBV5-1 and TRBJ2-5; 7 bases map to TRBD1. Losses at the gene ends were 3 bases for V and 0 bases for J; bases not matched to a gene: 5. The CDR3 is made up of 15 amino acids. From germline, CDR1 is SGHRS and CDR2 YFSETQ. CDR3 protein: CASSWDSRDQETQYF. The DNA of the CDR3 is TGCGCCAGCAGCTGGGACAGCAGAGACCAAGAGACCCAGTACTTC.

This clone was picked up a small number of times. V is TRBV27 and J is TRBJ1-1; no clear D gene. Trimming removed 4 bases at V and 3 bases at J, with 33 bases between. The germline V gene encodes CDR1 MNHEY and CDR2 SMNVEV (reference sequence). This CDR3 is 21 amino acids long. This CDR3 is CASSSVKQWPGLGSGDTEAFF. The CDR3, as DNA: TGTGCCAGCAGTTCCGTGAAACAGTGGCCGGGGTTGGGCAGTGGGGACACTGAAGCTTTCTTT.

The rearrangement links TRBV24-1 to TRBJ1-4; D uncertain. This CDR3 region has 14 residues. V shed 5 bases and J shed 12 bases, with 18 bases lying between them. Germline lookup yields CDR1 KGHDR and CDR2 SFDVKD. The DNA for the CDR3 is TGTGCCACCAGTGCACCGGGGAATAGAGGAGAACTGTTTTTT. As protein: CATSAPGNRGELFF.

This clone was recorded a few times. The rearrangement joins TRBV10-3 to TRBJ1-4; D not certain. The CDR3 runs 13 residues. In germline, CDR1 is ENHRY, CDR2 SYGVKD. Trimming stripped 7 bases from V and 7 bases from J, with 13 bases between. CDR3: CAINAGVGEKLFF. The CDR3 region has the DNA TGTGCCATCAACGCGGGAGTGGGTGAAAAACTGTTTTTT.

This chain links TRBV27 with TRBJ1-2; 8 nucleotides align to TRBD1. The V gene's germline CDR1 is MNHEY and CDR2 SMNVEV (reference sequence). Losses at the gene ends were 2 bases for V and 1 base for J; bases not matched to a gene: 15. This CDR3 has 19 amino acids. The CDR3 region has the DNA TGTGCCAGCAGTTTAAAAGCCCCGACAGGGGACCATCATAACTATGGCTACACCTTC. Its translation: CASSLKAPTGDHHNYGYTF.

This rearrangement joins TRBV7-9 to TRBJ2-3; D is ambiguous. The V and J ends lost 3 bases and 1 base respectively, with 14 bases between them. The CDR3 is made up of 16 amino acids. Germline lookup yields CDR1 SEHNR and CDR2 FQNEAQ (reference sequence). CDR3 nucleotide sequence: TGTGCCAGCAGCTTTCGTGTGGCCGCAGGCACAGATACGCAGTATTTT. This encodes CASSFRVAAGTDTQYF.

The chain joins TRBV15 to TRBJ1-2; D perhaps matches TRBD1 (5 bases). This CDR3 is 15 amino acids long. V was clipped by 0 bases and J by 8 bases, with 16 bases between them. Germline CDR1 is LNHNV and CDR2 is YYDKDF (reference sequence). The CDR3 DNA is TGTGCCACCAGCAGAGATCGGGCCAGGGCGGACGGCTACACCTTC. Translating gives CATSRDRARADGYTF.

The chain carries TRBV27 and TRBJ2-1; 7 nucleotides align to TRBD2. The CDR3 is 15 amino acids. Per the germline V gene, CDR1 is MNHEY and CDR2 is SMNVEV (reference sequence). Trimming removed 3 bases from V and 7 bases from J; junction bases left unmatched: 9. The CDR3 DNA is TGTGCCAGCAGTTTCCGCGGGAGAATTATTAATGAGCAGTTCTTC. Translated, it gives CASSFRGRIINEQFF.

The CDR3 coding sequence is TGTGCCAGCGATACAACGATGAACACTGAAGCTTTCTTT. Residues: CASDTTMNTEAFF. V gene TRBV2 combines with J gene TRBJ1-1, with no clear D. V shed 8 bases and J shed 0 bases, with 10 bases lying between them. Germline lookup yields CDR1 SNHLY and CDR2 FYNNEI. This CDR3 has 13 residues.

The J gene is TRBJ2-5, the V gene TRBV19; no clear D gene. The germline V gene encodes CDR1 LNHDA and CDR2 SQIVND (reference sequence). Trimming cost V 5 bases and J 4 bases, with 14 bases left between them. The CDR3 sequence is 14 residues long. The CDR3 here is CASSFRPLRETQYF. CDR3 DNA: TGTGCCAGTAGTTTCCGACCCTTACGAGAGACCCAGTACTTC.

This clone showed up just once. V usage is TRBV7-9 and J usage is TRBJ1-1; 9 bases agree with TRBD1. Germline CDR1 and CDR2: SEHNR and FQNEAQ (reference sequence). V trimming: 5 bases; J trimming: 7 bases; junction bases outside the gene matches: 5. The CDR3 sequence is 13 residues long. The CDR3 here is CASSPGQGIEAFF. The CDR3 DNA follows: TGTGCCAGCAGCCCCGGACAGGGGATTGAAGCTTTCTTT.

In this sample, this clone turned up once. This chain joins TRBV18 and TRBJ2-1; D not resolved. CDR3 length: 13 amino acids. V dropped 3 bases and J dropped 6 bases, with 9 bases sitting between them. Germline values: CDR1 KGHSH, CDR2 LQKENI. The CDR3 loop reads CASSPRLGNEQFF. As DNA, the CDR3 is TGTGCCAGCTCACCGAGGTTGGGCAATGAGCAGTTCTTC.

The CDR3 region is CASSPRQDGLYGYTF. The CDR3 DNA follows: TGTGCCAGCAGTCCGCGACAGGATGGGCTTTATGGCTACACCTTC. V usage is TRBV28 and J usage is TRBJ1-2; tentative D call: TRBD1 (6 bases). The CDR3 has 15 residues. The ends were cut back, 5 bases at V and 5 bases at J, with 18 bases in the middle. CDR1 is MDHEN, CDR2 SYDVKM, per germline.

The gene calls are TRBV29-1 and TRBJ2-7; D remains unclear. Germline CDR1 is SQVTM and CDR2 is ANQGSEA. Trimming cost V 7 bases and J 2 bases, with 6 bases left between them. The CDR3 is 10 amino acids. CDR3 in DNA: TGCAGCGCTGTAGCCTACGAGCAGTACTTC. Amino acids: CSAVAYEQYF.

The J gene is TRBJ2-7, the V gene TRBV6-2 or TRBV6-3; the match to TRBD2 covers 8 bases. Per the germline V gene, CDR1 is MNHEY and CDR2 is SVGEGT. This CDR3 contains 15 residues. Trimming at V came to 5 bases and at J to 3 bases, leaving 9 bases not matched to a gene. CDR3 sequence reads: CASSVFGGGNYEQYF. The CDR3 DNA sequence: TGTGCCAGCAGTGTTTTCGGCGGGGGGAACTACGAGCAGTACTTC.

The gene calls are TRBV6-5 and TRBJ2-5, with D possibly matching TRBD2 (6 bases). This CDR3 region has 15 residues. V was clipped by 5 bases and J by 4 bases, with 17 bases between them. Germline V gene sequence: CDR1 MNHEY, CDR2 SVGAGI. The CDR3 sequence: CASSKRLVTGETQYF. The CDR3 nucleotides are TGTGCCAGCAGTAAGAGACTAGTGACTGGAGAGACCCAGTACTTC.

CDR3 in amino acids: CASSLEGVQETQYF. CDR3 DNA: TGCGCCAGCAGCTTGGAAGGGGTTCAAGAGACCCAGTACTTC. The chain links TRBV5-1 to TRBJ2-5, with D possibly TRBD1 on 5 matching bases. Trimming left V 0 bases short and J 2 bases short, with 8 bases between. Germline CDR1 reads SGHRS; CDR2 reads YFSETQ. The CDR3 length is 14 residues.

V usage is TRBV12-3 or TRBV12-4 and J usage is TRBJ2-1, with a tentative D call TRBD1 (5 bases). V dropped 3 bases and J dropped 8 bases, with 11 bases sitting between them. The CDR3 has 13 amino acids. CDR3 loop: CASSLTVGYEQFF. DNA for the CDR3: TGTGCCAGCAGTTTGACAGTTGGTTATGAGCAGTTCTTC.

V is TRBV10-1 and J is TRBJ2-1; 13 bases agree with TRBD2. With V trimmed by 5 bases and J by 5 bases, 9 bases remained unmatched. Germline V gives CDR1 WNHNN, CDR2 SYGVQD (reference sequence). The CDR3 is 17 amino acids. CDR3 sequence: CASSSGLAGCFNNEQFF. The CDR3 coding sequence is TGCGCCAGCAGTTCGGGACTAGCGGGGTGTTTTAACAATGAGCAGTTCTTC.

The V call is TRBV4-2, the J call TRBJ2-3, with 9 bases that match TRBD1. The CDR3 contains 15 residues. J gave up 3 bases and V 0 bases, and 1 base lay outside the gene matches. CDR1 and CDR2 from the germline V gene are LGHNA and YNFKEQ. CDR3 sequence (DNA): TGTGCCAGCAGCCAAGAGACAGGGGGTACAGATACGCAGTATTTT. It translates to CASSQETGGTDTQYF.

The genes are TRBV7-9 and TRBJ1-1; no clear D. Between the trimmed V and J ends, which lost 1 base and 8 bases, there was a span of 11 bases. The CDR3 runs to 13 residues. Germline CDR1 is SEHNR and CDR2 is FQNEAQ (reference sequence). The CDR3 DNA sequence: TGTGCCAGCAGCTTAGGGGCTGCAGAAGAAGCTTTCTTT. Translating it yields CASSLGAAEEAFF.

The V gene is TRBV11-3, the J gene TRBJ2-7, with 8 positions matching TRBD1. The CDR3 is 13 amino acids. CDR1 SGHNT and CDR2 YENEEA come from the germline V gene. Unmatched junction bases numbered 5, after V lost 5 bases and J lost 5 bases. The CDR3 DNA follows: TGTGCCAGCAGCGACAGGGGATCCCACGAGCAGTACTTC. Translating it yields CASSDRGSHEQYF.

This chain links TRBV9 with TRBJ1-2; possibly TRBD1 for D (5 bases). The CDR3 runs to 13 residues. CDR1 SGDLS and CDR2 YYNGEE come from the germline V gene. The V end was cut by 0 bases, the J end by 6 bases, with 9 bases between. DNA for the CDR3: TGTGCCAGCAGCGTAGGTGGGGGTGATGGCTACACCTTC. It codes for CASSVGGGDGYTF. Filled out from reference TRBV9 and TRBJ1-2, the complete variable domain reads DSGVTQTPKHLITATGQRVTLRCSPRSGDLSVYWYQQSLDQGLQFLIQYYNGEERAKGNILERFSAQQFPDLHSELNLSSLELGDSALYFCASSVGGGDGYTFGSGTRLTVV.

The chain recombines TRBV5-6 with TRBJ1-4; no reliable D call. Germline loops: CDR1 SGHDT, CDR2 YYEEEE. The CDR3 has 14 residues. V lost 0 bases to trimming and J lost 4 bases, with 7 bases between them. CDR3 sequence (DNA): TGTGCCAGCAGCTTGGTGGGCAGTAATGAAAAACTGTTTTTT. Protein sequence: CASSLVGSNEKLFF.

The CDR3 DNA reads TGCGCCAGCAGCTTCGACAGGGCTGACACCGGGGAGCTGTTTTTT. This codes for CASSFDRADTGELFF. The J gene is TRBJ2-2, the V gene TRBV5-1; 7 bases are a match to TRBD1. V trimming: 2 bases; J trimming: 3 bases; junction bases outside the gene matches: 4. The CDR3 has 15 residues. Germline loops: CDR1 SGHRS, CDR2 YFSETQ.